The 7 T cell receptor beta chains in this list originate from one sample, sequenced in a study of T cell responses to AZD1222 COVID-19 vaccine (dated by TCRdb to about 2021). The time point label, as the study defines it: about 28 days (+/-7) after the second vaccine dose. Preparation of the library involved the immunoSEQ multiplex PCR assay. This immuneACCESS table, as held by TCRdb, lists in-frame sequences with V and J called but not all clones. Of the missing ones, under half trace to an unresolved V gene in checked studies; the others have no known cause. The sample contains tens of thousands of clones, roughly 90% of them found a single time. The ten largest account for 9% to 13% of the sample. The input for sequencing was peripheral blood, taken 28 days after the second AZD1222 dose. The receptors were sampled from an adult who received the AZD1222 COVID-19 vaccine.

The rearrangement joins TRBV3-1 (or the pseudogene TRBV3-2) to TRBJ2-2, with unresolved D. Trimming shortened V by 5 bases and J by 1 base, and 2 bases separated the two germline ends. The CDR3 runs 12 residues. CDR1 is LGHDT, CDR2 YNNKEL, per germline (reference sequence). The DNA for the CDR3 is TGTGCCAGCAGCTGGAACACCGGGGAGCTGTTTTTT. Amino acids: CASSWNTGELFF.

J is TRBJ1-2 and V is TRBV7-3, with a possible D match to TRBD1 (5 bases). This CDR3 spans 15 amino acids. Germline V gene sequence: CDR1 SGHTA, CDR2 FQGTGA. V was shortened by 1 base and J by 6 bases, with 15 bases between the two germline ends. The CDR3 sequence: CASSLSGRVEDGYTF. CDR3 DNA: TGTGCCAGCAGCTTAAGTGGCAGGGTTGAGGATGGCTACACCTTC.

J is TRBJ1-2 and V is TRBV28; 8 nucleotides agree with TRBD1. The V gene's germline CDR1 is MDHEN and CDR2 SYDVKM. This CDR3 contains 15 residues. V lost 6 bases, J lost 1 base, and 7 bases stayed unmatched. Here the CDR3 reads CASRPQGAVNYGYTF. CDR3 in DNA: TGTGCCAGCAGGCCTCAGGGGGCAGTTAACTATGGCTACACCTTC.

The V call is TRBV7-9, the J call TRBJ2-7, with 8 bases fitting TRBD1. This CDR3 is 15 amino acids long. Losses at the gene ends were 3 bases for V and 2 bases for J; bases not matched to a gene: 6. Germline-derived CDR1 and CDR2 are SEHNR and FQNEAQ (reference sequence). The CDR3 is CASSFTDRAPYEQYF. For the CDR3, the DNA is TGTGCCAGCAGCTTCACGGACAGGGCCCCCTACGAGCAGTACTTC.

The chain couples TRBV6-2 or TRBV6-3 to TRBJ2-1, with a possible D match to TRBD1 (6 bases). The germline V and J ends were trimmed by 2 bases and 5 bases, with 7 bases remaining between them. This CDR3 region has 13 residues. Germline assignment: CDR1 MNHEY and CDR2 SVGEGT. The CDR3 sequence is CASSYRGNNEQFF. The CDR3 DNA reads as TGTGCCAGCAGTTACAGGGGGAACAATGAGCAGTTCTTC.

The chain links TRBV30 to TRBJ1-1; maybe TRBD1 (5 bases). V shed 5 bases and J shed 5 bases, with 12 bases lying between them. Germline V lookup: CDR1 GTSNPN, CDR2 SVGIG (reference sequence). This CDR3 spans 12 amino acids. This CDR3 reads CAWGGTATEAFF. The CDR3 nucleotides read TGTGCCTGGGGCGGGACCGCAACTGAAGCTTTCTTT. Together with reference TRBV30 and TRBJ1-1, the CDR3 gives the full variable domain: SQTIHQWPATLVQPVGSPLSLECTVEGTSNPNLYWYRQAAGRGLQLLFYSVGIGQISSEVPQNLSASRPQDRQFILSSKKLLLSDSGFYLCAWGGTATEAFFGQGTRLTVV.

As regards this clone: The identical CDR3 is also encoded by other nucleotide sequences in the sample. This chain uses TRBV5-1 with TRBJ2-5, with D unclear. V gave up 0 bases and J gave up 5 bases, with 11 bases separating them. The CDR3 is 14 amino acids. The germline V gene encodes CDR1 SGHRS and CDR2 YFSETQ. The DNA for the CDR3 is TGCGCCAGCAGCTTGGGGACCTCTGGGGAGACCCAGTACTTC. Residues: CASSLGTSGETQYF.